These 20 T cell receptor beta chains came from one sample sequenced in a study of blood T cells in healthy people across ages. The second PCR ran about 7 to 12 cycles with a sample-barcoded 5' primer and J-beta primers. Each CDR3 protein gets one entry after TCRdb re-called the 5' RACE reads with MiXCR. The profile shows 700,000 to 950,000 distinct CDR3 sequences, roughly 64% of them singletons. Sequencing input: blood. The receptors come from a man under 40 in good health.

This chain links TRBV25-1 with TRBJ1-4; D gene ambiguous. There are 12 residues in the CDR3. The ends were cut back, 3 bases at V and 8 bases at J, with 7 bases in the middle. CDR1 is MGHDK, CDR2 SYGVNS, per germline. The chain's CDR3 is CASSEGAEKLFF. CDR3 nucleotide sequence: TGTGCCAGCAGTGAGGGCGCGGAAAAACTGTTTTTT.

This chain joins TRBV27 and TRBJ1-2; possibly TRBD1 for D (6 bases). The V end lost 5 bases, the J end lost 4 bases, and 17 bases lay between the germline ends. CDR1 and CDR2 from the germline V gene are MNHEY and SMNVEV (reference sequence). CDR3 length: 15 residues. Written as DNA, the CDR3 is TGTGCCAGCAGTCCTACCGCAGAGGGGGTCTATGGCTACACCTTC. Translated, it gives CASSPTAEGVYGYTF.

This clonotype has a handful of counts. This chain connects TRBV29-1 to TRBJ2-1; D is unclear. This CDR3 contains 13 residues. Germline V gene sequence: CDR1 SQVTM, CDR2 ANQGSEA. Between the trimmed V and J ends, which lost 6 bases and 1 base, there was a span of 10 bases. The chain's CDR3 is CSVPGGSYNEQFF. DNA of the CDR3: TGCAGCGTGCCAGGCGGTTCCTACAATGAGCAGTTCTTC.

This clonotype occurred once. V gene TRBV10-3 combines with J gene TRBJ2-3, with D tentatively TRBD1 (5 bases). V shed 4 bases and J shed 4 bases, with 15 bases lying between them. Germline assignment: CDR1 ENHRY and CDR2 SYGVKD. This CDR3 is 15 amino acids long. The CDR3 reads CAISVGLGVADTQYF. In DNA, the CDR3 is TGTGCCATCAGTGTGGGGCTAGGTGTGGCAGATACGCAGTATTTT.

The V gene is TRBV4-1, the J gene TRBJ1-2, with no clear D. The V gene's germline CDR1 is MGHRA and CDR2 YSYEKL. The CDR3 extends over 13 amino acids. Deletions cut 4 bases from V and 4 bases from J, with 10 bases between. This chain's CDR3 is CASSPQEAYGYTF. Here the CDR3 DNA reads TGCGCCAGCAGCCCCCAGGAGGCCTATGGCTACACCTTC.

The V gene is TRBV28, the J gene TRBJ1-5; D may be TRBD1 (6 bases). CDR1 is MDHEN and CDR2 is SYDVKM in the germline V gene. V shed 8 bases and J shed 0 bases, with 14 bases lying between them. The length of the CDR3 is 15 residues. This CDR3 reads CASAEQGLSNQPQHF. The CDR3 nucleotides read TGTGCCAGCGCCGAACAGGGACTTAGCAATCAGCCCCAGCATTTT.

CDR3: CSATPRVGEQFF. In DNA, the CDR3 is TGCAGTGCAACCCCCAGGGTGGGAGAGCAGTTCTTC. The chain links TRBV20-1 to TRBJ2-1; D might be TRBD1 (5 bases). Germline-derived CDR1 and CDR2 are DFQATT and SNEGSKA (reference sequence). This CDR3 is 12 amino acids long. The V gene lost 6 bases and the J gene lost 10 bases, with 16 bases spanning the gap.

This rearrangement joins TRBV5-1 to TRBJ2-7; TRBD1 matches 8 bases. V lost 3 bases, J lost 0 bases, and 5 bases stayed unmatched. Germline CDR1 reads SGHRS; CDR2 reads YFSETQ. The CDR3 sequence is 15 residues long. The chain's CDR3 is CASSSRQGSSYEQYF. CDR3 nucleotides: TGCGCCAGCAGCTCTAGACAGGGGAGCTCCTACGAGCAGTACTTC.

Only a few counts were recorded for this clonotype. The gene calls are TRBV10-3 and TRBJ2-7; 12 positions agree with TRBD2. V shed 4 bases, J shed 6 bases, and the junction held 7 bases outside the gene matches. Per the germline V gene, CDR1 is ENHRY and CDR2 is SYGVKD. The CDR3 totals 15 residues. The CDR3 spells CAISASSGRAGEQYF. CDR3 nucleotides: TGTGCCATCAGTGCGTCTAGCGGGAGGGCCGGCGAGCAGTACTTC.

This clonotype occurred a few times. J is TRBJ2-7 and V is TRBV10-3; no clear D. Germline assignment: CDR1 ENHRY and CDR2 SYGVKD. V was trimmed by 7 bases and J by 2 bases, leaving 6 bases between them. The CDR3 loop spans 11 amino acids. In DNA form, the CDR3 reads TGTGCCATCAAGGAAGCCTACGAGCAGTACTTC. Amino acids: CAIKEAYEQYF.

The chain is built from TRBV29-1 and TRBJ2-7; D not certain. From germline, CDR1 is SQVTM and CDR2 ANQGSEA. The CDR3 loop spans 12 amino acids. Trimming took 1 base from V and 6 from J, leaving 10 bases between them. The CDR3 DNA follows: TGCAGCGTTGAAGTTTGGGGTGGCGAGCAGTACTTC. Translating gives CSVEVWGGEQYF.

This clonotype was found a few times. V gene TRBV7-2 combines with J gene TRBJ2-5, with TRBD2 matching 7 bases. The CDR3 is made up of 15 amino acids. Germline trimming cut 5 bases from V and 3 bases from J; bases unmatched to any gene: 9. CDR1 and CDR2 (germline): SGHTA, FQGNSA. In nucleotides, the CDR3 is TGTGCCAGCAGCCTTAGACCGGGGAGGGAAGAGACCCAGTACTTC. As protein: CASSLRPGREETQYF.

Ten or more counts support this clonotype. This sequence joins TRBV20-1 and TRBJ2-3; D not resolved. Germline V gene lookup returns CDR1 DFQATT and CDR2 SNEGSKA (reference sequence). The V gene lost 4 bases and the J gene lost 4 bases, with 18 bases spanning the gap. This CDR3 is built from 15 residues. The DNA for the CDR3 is TGCAGTGCTACCGCAGACTCGCTACGGGCAGATACGCAGTATTTT. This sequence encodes CSATADSLRADTQYF.

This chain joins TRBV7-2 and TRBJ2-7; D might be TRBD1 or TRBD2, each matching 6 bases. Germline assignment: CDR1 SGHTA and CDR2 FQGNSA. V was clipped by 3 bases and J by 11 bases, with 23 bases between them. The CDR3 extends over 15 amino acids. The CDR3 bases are TGTGCCAGCAGCTTGGGCGGCGGGGCAGGGGAGGAGAAGTACTTC. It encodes CASSLGGGAGEEKYF.

The CDR3 is CASSLQRTRVPYNEQFF. The CDR3 coding sequence is TGTGCCAGCAGCCTTCAGCGGACCAGAGTGCCGTACAATGAGCAGTTCTTC. The V and J genes are TRBV7-2 and TRBJ2-1, with D possibly being TRBD2 (5 bases). This CDR3 is built from 17 residues. Germline loops: CDR1 SGHTA, CDR2 FQGNSA. The V gene lost 5 bases and the J gene lost 4 bases, with 21 bases spanning the gap.

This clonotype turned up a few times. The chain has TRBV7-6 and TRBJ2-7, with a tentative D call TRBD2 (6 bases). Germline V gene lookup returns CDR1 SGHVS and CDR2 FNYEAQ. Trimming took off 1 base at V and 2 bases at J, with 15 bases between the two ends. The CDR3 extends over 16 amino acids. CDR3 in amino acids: CASSLGRRGGAYEQYF. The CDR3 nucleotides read TGTGCCAGCAGCTTAGGGCGGCGGGGAGGAGCCTACGAGCAGTACTTC.

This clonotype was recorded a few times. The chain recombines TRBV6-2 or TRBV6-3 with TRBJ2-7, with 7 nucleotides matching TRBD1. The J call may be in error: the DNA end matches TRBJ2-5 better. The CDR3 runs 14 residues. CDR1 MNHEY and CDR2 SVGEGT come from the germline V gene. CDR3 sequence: CASSLQGPRGTQYF. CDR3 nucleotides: TGTGCCAGCAGTCTACAGGGGCCTAGAGGGACCCAGTACTTC.

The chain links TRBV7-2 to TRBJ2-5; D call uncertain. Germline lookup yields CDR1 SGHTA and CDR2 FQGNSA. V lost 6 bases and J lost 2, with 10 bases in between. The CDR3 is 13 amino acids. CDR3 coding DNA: TGTGCCAGCAGGACACTACAACAAGAGACCCAGTACTTC. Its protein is CASRTLQQETQYF.

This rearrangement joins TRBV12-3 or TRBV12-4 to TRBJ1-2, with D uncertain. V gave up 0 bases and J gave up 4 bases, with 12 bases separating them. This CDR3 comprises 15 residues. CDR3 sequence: CASSLALKGGYGYTF. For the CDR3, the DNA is TGTGCCAGCAGTTTAGCGCTCAAGGGAGGCTATGGCTACACCTTC.

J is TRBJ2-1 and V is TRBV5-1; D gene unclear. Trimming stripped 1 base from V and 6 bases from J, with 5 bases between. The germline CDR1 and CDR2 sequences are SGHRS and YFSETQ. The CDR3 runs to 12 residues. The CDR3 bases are TGCGCCAGCAGCTTGAACTTCAATGAGCAGTTCTTC. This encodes CASSLNFNEQFF.